Following are 4 T cell receptor beta chains from one sample sequenced in a study of blood T cell repertoires in COVID-19. Method: immunoSEQ multiplex PCR; TCRdb's copy keeps in-frame clones and lacks some. Of approximately 300,000 clones in the sample, around 85% are singletons; the top ten hold 0.87%. Sample: peripheral blood. The receptors here all came from a human donor with COVID-19, enrolled during active disease. The donor label of this sample is uncertain.

The rearrangement joins TRBV30 to TRBJ2-1, with TRBD2 identical over 8 bases. The CDR3 consists of 16 residues. From germline, CDR1 is GTSNPN and CDR2 SVGIG (reference sequence). V was pared by 3 bases and J by 5 bases, with 12 bases of the junction left unmatched. The CDR3 region is CAWSDLARGGHNEQFF. The CDR3 nucleotides are TGTGCCTGGAGCGACCTAGCTCGCGGGGGGCACAATGAGCAGTTCTTC. The variable domain in full, completed from reference TRBV30 and TRBJ2-1, reads SQTIHQWPATLVQPVGSPLSLECTVEGTSNPNLYWYRQAAGRGLQLLFYSVGIGQISSEVPQNLSASRPQDRQFILSSKKLLLSDSGFYLCAWSDLARGGHNEQFFGPGTRLTVL.

The J gene is TRBJ2-5, the V gene TRBV19, with D perhaps matching TRBD1 (6 bases). The CDR3 consists of 14 residues. V was shortened by 5 bases and J by 0 bases, with 10 bases between the two germline ends. Germline assignment: CDR1 LNHDA and CDR2 SQIVND (reference sequence). CDR3 residues: CASSPWTDQETQYF. The CDR3 DNA follows: TGTGCCAGTAGTCCCTGGACAGACCAAGAGACCCAGTACTTC.

J is TRBJ2-5 and V is TRBV29-1; D gene uncertain. Germline lookup yields CDR1 SQVTM and CDR2 ANQGSEA. The CDR3 contains 10 residues. The germline V and J ends were trimmed by 4 bases and 5 bases, with 5 bases remaining between them. CDR3 nucleotide sequence: TGCAGCGTTGGTGCGGAGACCCAGTACTTC. It yields the protein CSVGAETQYF.

The chain recombines TRBV7-8 with TRBJ2-7; D is uncertain. This CDR3 region has 15 residues. V lost 5 bases to trimming and J lost 0 bases, with 14 bases between them. Looked up from germline, CDR1 is SGHVS and CDR2 is FQNEAQ. CDR3 region: CASSRSGQSSYEQYF. CDR3 in DNA: TGTGCCAGCAGCCGGTCGGGTCAGAGCTCCTACGAGCAGTACTTC. Variable domain in full (rest from reference TRBV7-8 and TRBJ2-7): GAGVSQSPRYKVAKRGQDVALRCDPISGHVSLFWYQQALGQGPEFLTYFQNEAQLDKSGLPSDRFFAERPEGSVSTLKIQRTQQEDSAVYLCASSRSGQSSYEQYFGPGTRLTVT.